Below are 4 T cell receptor beta chains sequenced from a single sample in a study of cytomegalovirus exposure and HLA in healthy donors. The study ran its PCR with 60 Vbeta and 13 Jbeta primers. The repertoire was sequenced with immunoSEQ multiplex PCR; TCRdb's copy has only in-frame clones and lacks some. The sample lists roughly 93,000 clones, about 80% seen once, with over 9.5% in the top ten. Sequences were obtained from PBMCs. The receptor set was obtained from a man in his late teens or twenties in good health and CMV-seropositive.

V usage is TRBV2 and J usage is TRBJ1-6; the D is unclear. CDR1 SNHLY and CDR2 FYNNEI come from the germline V gene. This CDR3 has 11 amino acids. V lost 3 bases to trimming and J lost 13 bases, with 7 bases between them. In DNA, the CDR3 is TGTGCCAGCAGTGACCTACTTCCCCTCCACTTT. Amino acid sequence: CASSDLLPLHF.

This clone was detected only a few times. This chain links TRBV6-1 with TRBJ2-5; D gene uncertain. Trimming removed 2 bases from V and 2 bases from J, with 9 bases in between. CDR1 is MNHNS, CDR2 SASEGT, per germline. The CDR3 length is 14 residues. CDR3 sequence: CASSEPWQQETQYF. In nucleotides, the CDR3 is TGTGCCAGCAGTGAACCTTGGCAGCAAGAGACCCAGTACTTC.

This clone was counted between two and nine times. The chain carries TRBV6-1 and TRBJ2-1, with D possibly matching TRBD2 (5 bases). Germline CDR1 is MNHNS and CDR2 is SASEGT. Trimming took 0 bases from V and 12 from J, leaving 12 bases between them. The CDR3 runs 13 residues. The CDR3 DNA reads as TGTGCCAGCAGTGAAGCTACCCGGGGTGGGCAGTTCTTC. Translated: CASSEATRGGQFF.

V usage is TRBV28 and J usage is TRBJ2-1; D not certain. Germline CDR1 reads MDHEN; CDR2 reads SYDVKM. Trimming took 5 bases from V and 2 from J, leaving 16 bases between them. The CDR3 runs 16 residues. CDR3 DNA: TGTGCCAGCAGTGCCCTGGATGGGCCTGCCTACAATGAGCAGTTCTTC. Translation: CASSALDGPAYNEQFF.